This T cell receptor (beta chain) originates from a study of OX40 agonist ivuxolimab in advanced cancers. At the level of the study: Dose-escalation patients were diagnosed with hepatocellular carcinoma, melanoma, renal cell cancer or head and neck cancer.

Assay: immunoSEQ multiplex PCR; the TCRdb copy retains only in-frame clones and omits some. The table lists about 77,000 clones, approximately 81% of them singletons. CDR1 MNHEY and CDR2 SVGAGI come from the germline V gene. The V gene end was trimmed by 6 bases and the J gene end by 6 bases; junction bases not matched to a gene: 7. This CDR3 has 13 residues. The V and J genes are TRBV6-5 and TRBJ1-2; 7 bases are a match to TRBD1. The TCR sequence derives from an adult with an advanced solid tumor such as melanoma, head and neck, liver or kidney cancer. The material sequenced was CD4+ or CD8+ T cells sorted from blood, taken in a trial of the OX40 agonist ivuxolimab. The CDR3 reads CASSKQGWDGYTF. The CDR3 region has the DNA TGTGCCAGCAGCAAACAGGGGTGGGATGGCTACACCTTC.